This paragraph reports one T cell receptor (beta chain). The repertoire was sequenced with immunoSEQ multiplex PCR; TCRdb's copy has only in-frame clones and lacks some. The sample records under 200,000 clones, more than 90% being singletons. The data derive from a study of blood T cell repertoires in COVID-19. The CDR3 is made up of 14 amino acids. The V end lost 1 base, the J end lost 4 bases, and 7 bases lay between the germline ends. CDR1 and CDR2 (germline): LGHDT, YNNKEL (reference sequence). The V and J genes are TRBV3-1 (or the pseudogene TRBV3-2) and TRBJ1-4; the D gene is possibly TRBD1 (5 bases). Sequences were obtained from peripheral blood. This clonotype was obtained from a man in his fifties or sixties with acute or convalescent COVID-19. The CDR3 protein is CASSQGTLNEKLFF. The CDR3 DNA reads as TGTGCCAGCAGCCAAGGGACACTTAATGAAAAACTGTTTTTT.